One sample yielded the 12 T cell receptor beta chains listed below, sequenced in a study of blood T cell repertoires in COVID-19. Produced via immunoSEQ multiplex PCR; TCRdb's table is partial and in-frame only. Among 250,000 to 350,000 clones listed, approximately 92% were seen once. The sequencing input was peripheral blood. Receptors originate from a woman aged 30 to 39 with COVID-19, enrolled during active disease.

In this sample, this clone turned up a few times. The chain uses TRBV2 and TRBJ1-1; no clear D. The CDR3 totals 13 residues. The V end lost 1 base, the J end lost 5 bases, and 8 bases lay between the germline ends. Germline CDR1 SNHLY, CDR2 FYNNEI. The CDR3: CASSEESGTEAFF. CDR3 coding DNA: TGTGCCAGCAGTGAAGAGTCGGGGACTGAAGCTTTCTTT.

The V gene is TRBV2, the J gene TRBJ1-4; possibly TRBD1 for D (6 bases). Per the germline V gene, CDR1 is SNHLY and CDR2 is FYNNEI. The CDR3 is 15 residues long. V gave up 6 bases and J gave up 4 bases, with 15 bases separating them. The CDR3 DNA follows: TGTGCCAGCAGCCCAGACAGGTGGAGTAATGAAAAACTGTTTTTT. It codes for CASSPDRWSNEKLFF.

The V and J genes are TRBV19 and TRBJ2-7, with TRBD2 matching over 9 bases. The J segment lost 4 bases and the V segment lost 6 bases, leaving 7 bases of the junction unmatched. The CDR3 contains 14 residues. Germline V gene sequence: CDR1 LNHDA, CDR2 SQIVND (reference sequence). CDR3 residues: CASSLAGEMYEQYF. CDR3 DNA: TGTGCCAGTAGCTTAGCGGGAGAAATGTACGAGCAGTACTTC.

The chain combines TRBV9 with TRBJ1-4; perhaps TRBD1 as D (5 bases). Trimming took 0 bases from V and 8 from J, leaving 14 bases between them. CDR3 size: 15 residues. Per germline, CDR1 SGDLS and CDR2 YYNGEE. For the CDR3, the DNA is TGTGCCAGCAGCGTAGGGGGATCAGGGTTGGAAAAACTGTTTTTT. This sequence encodes CASSVGGSGLEKLFF.

The CDR3 region is CASRDTHSGANVLTF. The CDR3 DNA follows: TGTGCCAGCCGGGACACGCACTCTGGGGCCAACGTCCTGACTTTC. V usage is TRBV28 and J usage is TRBJ2-6, with D possibly being TRBD1 (6 bases). Between the trimmed V and J ends, which lost 8 bases and 0 bases, there was a span of 11 bases. Germline loops: CDR1 MDHEN, CDR2 SYDVKM. The CDR3 covers 15 residues.

This sequence joins TRBV19 and TRBJ1-5; TRBD1 matches at 7 bases. CDR1 and CDR2 from the germline V gene are LNHDA and SQIVND (reference sequence). The V and J ends lost 4 bases and 3 bases, in that order; junction bases with no gene match: 6. CDR3 length: 15 residues. The CDR3 is CASSRSTGYNQPQHF. DNA of the CDR3: TGTGCCAGTAGTAGGTCGACAGGGTACAATCAGCCCCAGCATTTT.

This chain uses TRBV27 with TRBJ1-2; the D is unclear. CDR1 is MNHEY, CDR2 SMNVEV, per germline (reference sequence). V was pared by 0 bases and J by 4 bases, with 9 bases between. CDR3 size: 14 residues. The CDR3 DNA follows: TGTGCCAGCAGTTTATCTCAGCGCCCCTATGGCTACACCTTC. Encoded protein: CASSLSQRPYGYTF.

This chain connects TRBV28 to TRBJ1-1; unclear D gene. V shed 6 bases and J shed 5 bases, with 13 bases lying between them. The CDR3 extends over 13 amino acids. Per germline, CDR1 MDHEN and CDR2 SYDVKM. CDR3: CASSPPGRTEAFF. CDR3 nucleotide sequence: TGTGCCAGCAGCCCCCCGGGGAGGACTGAAGCTTTCTTT.

The chain combines TRBV19 with TRBJ2-3; possible D gene TRBD1, 6 bases. Looked up from germline, CDR1 is LNHDA and CDR2 is SQIVND (reference sequence). V was clipped by 3 bases and J by 2 bases, with 15 bases between them. This CDR3 spans 16 amino acids. DNA for the CDR3: TGTGCCAGTAGTATCGCTTACAGGGTGACCACAGATACGCAGTATTTT. It is translated as CASSIAYRVTTDTQYF.

This chain's CDR3 is CASRGTANTGELFF. As DNA, the CDR3 is TGTGCCAGTAGGGGGACAGCCAACACCGGGGAGCTGTTTTTT. The chain joins TRBV19 to TRBJ2-2; 7 bases are shared with TRBD1. CDR3 length equals 14 residues. Losses at the gene ends were 6 bases for V and 2 bases for J; bases not matched to a gene: 3. Per germline, CDR1 LNHDA and CDR2 SQIVND (reference sequence). The entire variable domain, with the rest obtained from reference TRBV19 and TRBJ2-2, is as follows: DGGITQSPKYLFRKEGQNVTLSCEQNLNHDAMYWYRQDPGQGLRLIYYSQIVNDFQKGDIAEGYSVSREKKESFPLTVTSAQKNPTAFYLCASRGTANTGELFFGEGSRLTVL.

The chain combines TRBV30 with TRBJ2-2, with D perhaps TRBD1 (6 bases). CDR1 and CDR2 (germline): GTSNPN, SVGIG (reference sequence). The ends were cut back, 4 bases at V and 0 bases at J, with 9 bases in the middle. The CDR3 loop spans 14 amino acids. The CDR3 sequence: CAWTPGANTGELFF. CDR3 nucleotide sequence: TGTGCCTGGACCCCAGGGGCGAACACCGGGGAGCTGTTTTTT. The variable domain in full, with the rest retrieved from reference TRBV30 and TRBJ2-2, is SQTIHQWPATLVQPVGSPLSLECTVEGTSNPNLYWYRQAAGRGLQLLFYSVGIGQISSEVPQNLSASRPQDRQFILSSKKLLLSDSGFYLCAWTPGANTGELFFGEGSRLTVL.

The sample holds one count of this clone. The V gene is TRBV4-1, the J gene TRBJ2-7; the D gene is possibly TRBD2 (6 bases). Germline values: CDR1 MGHRA, CDR2 YSYEKL. Trimming removed 0 bases from V and 7 bases from J, with 13 bases in between. The CDR3 covers 14 residues. Here the CDR3 DNA reads TGCGCCAGCAGCCAAGACGTTGGGGCGGGGGAGCAGTACTTC. Translated: CASSQDVGAGEQYF.